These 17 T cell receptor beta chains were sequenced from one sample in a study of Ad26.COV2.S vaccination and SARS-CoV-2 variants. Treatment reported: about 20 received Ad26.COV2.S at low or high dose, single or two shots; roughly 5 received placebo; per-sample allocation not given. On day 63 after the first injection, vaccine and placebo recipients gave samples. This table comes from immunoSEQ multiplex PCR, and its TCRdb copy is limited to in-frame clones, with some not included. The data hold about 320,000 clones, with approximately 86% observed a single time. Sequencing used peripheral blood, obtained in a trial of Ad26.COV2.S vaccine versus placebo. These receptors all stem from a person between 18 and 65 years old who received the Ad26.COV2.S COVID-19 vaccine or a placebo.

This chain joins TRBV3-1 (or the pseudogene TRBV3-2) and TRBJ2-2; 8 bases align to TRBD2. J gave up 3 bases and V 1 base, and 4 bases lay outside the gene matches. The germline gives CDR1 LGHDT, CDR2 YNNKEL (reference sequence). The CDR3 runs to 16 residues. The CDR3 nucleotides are TGTGCCAGCAGCCAAGTAACTAGCGGATACACCGGGGAGCTGTTTTTT. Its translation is CASSQVTSGYTGELFF.

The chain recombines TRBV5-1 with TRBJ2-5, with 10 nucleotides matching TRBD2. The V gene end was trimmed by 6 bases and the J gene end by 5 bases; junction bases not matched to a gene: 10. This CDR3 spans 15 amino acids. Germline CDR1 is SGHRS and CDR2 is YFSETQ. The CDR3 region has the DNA TGCGCCAGCAAAAAGCGGGGGGGCCAGGAGGAGACCCAGTACTTC. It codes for CASKKRGGQEETQYF.

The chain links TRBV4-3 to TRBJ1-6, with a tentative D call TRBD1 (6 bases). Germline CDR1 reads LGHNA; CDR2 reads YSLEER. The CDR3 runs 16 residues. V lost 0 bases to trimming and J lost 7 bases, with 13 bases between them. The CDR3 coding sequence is TGCGCCAGCAGCCAAGAGATCGGACAGCACAATTCACCCCTCCACTTT. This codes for CASSQEIGQHNSPLHF.

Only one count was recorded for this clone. CDR3 in DNA: TGTGCCAGCAGCGTAGTAGGGGGAGAAGCTTTCTTT. Its protein is CASSVVGGEAFF. This sequence joins TRBV9 and TRBJ1-1; possibly TRBD1 for D (6 bases). Trimming stripped 0 bases from V and 8 bases from J, with 8 bases between. Germline V gene data show CDR1 as SGDLS and CDR2 as YYNGEE. CDR3 size: 12 residues.

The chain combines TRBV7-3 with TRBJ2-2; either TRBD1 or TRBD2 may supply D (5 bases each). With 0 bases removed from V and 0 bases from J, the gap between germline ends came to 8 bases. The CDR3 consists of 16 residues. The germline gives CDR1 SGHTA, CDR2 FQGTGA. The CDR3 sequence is CASSLTGDPNTGELFF. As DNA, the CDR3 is TGTGCCAGCAGCTTAACAGGGGACCCGAACACCGGGGAGCTGTTTTTT.

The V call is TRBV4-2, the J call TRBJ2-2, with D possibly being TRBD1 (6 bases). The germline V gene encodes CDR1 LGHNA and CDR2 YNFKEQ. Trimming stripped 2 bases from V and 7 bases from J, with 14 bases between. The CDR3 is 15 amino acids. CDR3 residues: CASSQQQGVDGELFF. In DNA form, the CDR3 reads TGTGCCAGCAGCCAACAACAGGGAGTTGACGGGGAGCTGTTTTTT.

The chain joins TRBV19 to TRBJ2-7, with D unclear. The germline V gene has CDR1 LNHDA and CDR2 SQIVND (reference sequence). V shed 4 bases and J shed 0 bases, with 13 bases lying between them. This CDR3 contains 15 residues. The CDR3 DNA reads TGTGCCAGTAGTAAGTGGTCGGACGCCTCCTACGAGCAGTACTTC. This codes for CASSKWSDASYEQYF.

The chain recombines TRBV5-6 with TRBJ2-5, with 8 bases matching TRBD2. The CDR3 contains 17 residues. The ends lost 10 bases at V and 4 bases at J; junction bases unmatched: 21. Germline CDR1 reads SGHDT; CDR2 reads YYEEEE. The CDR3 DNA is TGTGCCTCTGGTTGGCGTCTAGCGGGCAATCGCGGAGAGACCCAGTACTTC. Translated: CASGWRLAGNRGETQYF.

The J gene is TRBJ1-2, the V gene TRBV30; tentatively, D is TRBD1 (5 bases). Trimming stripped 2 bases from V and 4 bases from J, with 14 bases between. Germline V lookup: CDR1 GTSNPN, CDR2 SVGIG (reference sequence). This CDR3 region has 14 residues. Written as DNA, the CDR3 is TGTGCCTGGAGTTTGGCAGGGAACCGCTATGGCTACACCTTC. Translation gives CAWSLAGNRYGYTF.

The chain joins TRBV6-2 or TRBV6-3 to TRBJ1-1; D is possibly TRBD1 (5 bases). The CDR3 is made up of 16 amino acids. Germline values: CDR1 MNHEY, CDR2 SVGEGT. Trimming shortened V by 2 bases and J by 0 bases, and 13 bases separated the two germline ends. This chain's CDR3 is CASSYEQGRVNTEAFF. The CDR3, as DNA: TGTGCCAGCAGTTACGAGCAGGGCAGAGTGAACACTGAAGCTTTCTTT.

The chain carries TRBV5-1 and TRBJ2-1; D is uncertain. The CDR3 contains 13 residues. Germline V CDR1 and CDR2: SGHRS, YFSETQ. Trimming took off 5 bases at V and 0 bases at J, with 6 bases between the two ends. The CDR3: CASSSSSYNEQFF. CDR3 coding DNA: TGCGCCAGCAGTTCCAGCTCCTACAATGAGCAGTTCTTC.

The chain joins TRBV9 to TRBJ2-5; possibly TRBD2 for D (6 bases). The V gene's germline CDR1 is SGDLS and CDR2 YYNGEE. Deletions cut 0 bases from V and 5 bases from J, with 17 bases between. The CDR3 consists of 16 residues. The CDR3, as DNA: TGTGCCAGCAGCGTAGGAGGGACCGGCGGGGCGGAGACCCAGTACTTC. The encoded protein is CASSVGGTGGAETQYF.

In nucleotides, the CDR3 is TGTGCCAGCAGTTTGGCCAGGGGACATGAGCAGTTCTTC. It translates to CASSLARGHEQFF. The V and J genes are TRBV27 and TRBJ2-1; TRBD1 might be the D (6 bases). CDR1 and CDR2 (germline): MNHEY, SMNVEV (reference sequence). The CDR3 is 13 residues long. V lost 3 bases, J lost 8 bases, and 11 bases lay in between.

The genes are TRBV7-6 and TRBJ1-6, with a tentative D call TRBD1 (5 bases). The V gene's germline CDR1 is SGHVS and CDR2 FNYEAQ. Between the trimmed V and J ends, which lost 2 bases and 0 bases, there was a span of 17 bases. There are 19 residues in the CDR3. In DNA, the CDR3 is TGTGCCAGCAGCTTAATTGACGGGGCAGGTAGCTCCTATAATTCACCCCTCCACTTT. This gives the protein CASSLIDGAGSSYNSPLHF.

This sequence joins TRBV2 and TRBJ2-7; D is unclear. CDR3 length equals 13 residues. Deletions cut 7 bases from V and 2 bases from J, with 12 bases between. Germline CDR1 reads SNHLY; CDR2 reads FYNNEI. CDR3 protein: CASMVHTAYEQYF. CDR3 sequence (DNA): TGTGCCAGCATGGTTCACACCGCCTACGAGCAGTACTTC.

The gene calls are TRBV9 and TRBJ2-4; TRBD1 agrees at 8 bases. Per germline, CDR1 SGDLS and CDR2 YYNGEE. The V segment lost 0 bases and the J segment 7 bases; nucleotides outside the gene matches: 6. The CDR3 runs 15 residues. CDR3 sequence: CASSVGQGARNIQYF. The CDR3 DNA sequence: TGTGCCAGCAGCGTAGGCCAGGGGGCGAGGAACATTCAGTACTTC.

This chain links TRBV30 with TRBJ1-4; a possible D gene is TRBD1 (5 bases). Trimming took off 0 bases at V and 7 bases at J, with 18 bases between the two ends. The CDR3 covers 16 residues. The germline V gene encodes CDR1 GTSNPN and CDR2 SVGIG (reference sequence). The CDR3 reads CAWSVQGTSRAEKLFF. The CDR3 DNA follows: TGTGCCTGGAGTGTCCAAGGGACCTCTAGAGCTGAAAAACTGTTTTTT.